This TCR beta chain derives from a study of cytomegalovirus exposure and HLA in healthy donors. Findings and limits, study-wide: Donors were assumed by presence/absence analyses to have roughly uniform sequencing depth.

About this clone itself: The antigen is not known.

The study ran its PCR with 60 Vbeta and 13 Jbeta primers. Only in-frame clones appear in the TCRdb table, and some are missing; sequencing was by immunoSEQ multiplex PCR. The sample shows more than 150,000 clones, approximately 82% of them seen only once. Germline V lookup: CDR1 MNHEY, CDR2 SVGAGI. The CDR3 loop spans 13 amino acids. V was clipped by 11 bases and J by 0 bases, with 11 bases between them. Sequencing used PBMCs. This sequence was found in a woman younger than 45 in good health and CMV-seronegative. The chain has TRBV6-5 and TRBJ1-3; weak D call: TRBD1 (5 bases). CDR3 DNA sequence: TGTGCCTCTAGGGGAACCTCTGGAAACACCATATATTTT. Translation gives CASRGTSGNTIYF.